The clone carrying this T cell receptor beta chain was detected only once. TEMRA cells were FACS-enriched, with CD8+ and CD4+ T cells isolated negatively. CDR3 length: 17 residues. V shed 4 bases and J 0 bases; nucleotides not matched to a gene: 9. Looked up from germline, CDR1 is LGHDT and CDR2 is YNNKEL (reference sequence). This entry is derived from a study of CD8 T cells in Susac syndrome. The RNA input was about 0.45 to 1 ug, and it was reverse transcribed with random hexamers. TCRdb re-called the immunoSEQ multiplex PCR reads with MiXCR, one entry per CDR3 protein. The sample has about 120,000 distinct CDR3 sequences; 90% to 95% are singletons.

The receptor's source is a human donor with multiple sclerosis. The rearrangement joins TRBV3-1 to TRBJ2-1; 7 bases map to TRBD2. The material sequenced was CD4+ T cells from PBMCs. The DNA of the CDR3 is TGTGCCAGCAGCCCTCCCTCTGGCGGGAGCTCCTACAATGAGCAGTTCTTC. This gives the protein CASSPPSGGSSYNEQFF.